This entry lists 18 T cell receptor beta chains sequenced from one sample in a study of Ad26.COV2.S vaccination and SARS-CoV-2 variants. The assay was immunoSEQ multiplex PCR, and TCRdb's table has in-frame clones only and misses some. Among fewer than 800,000 clones listed, roughly nine tenths were seen once. Treatment specified: roughly 18 received Ad26.COV2.S at low or high dose, single or two shots; several received placebo; per-sample allocation not given. Sampling took place 63 days after the first vaccine or placebo injection. The source was peripheral blood, collected in a trial of Ad26.COV2.S vaccine versus placebo. The source of these receptors is a person between 18 and 59 years old who received the Ad26.COV2.S COVID-19 vaccine or a placebo.

Written as DNA, the CDR3 is TGTGCCAGCAACCGGCAGGGTCGTTCACCCCTCCACTTT. It codes for CASNRQGRSPLHF. The rearrangement joins TRBV2 to TRBJ1-6; D is perhaps TRBD1 (5 bases). The CDR3 sequence is 13 residues long. Trimming removed 7 bases from V and 9 bases from J, with 13 bases in between. Looked up from germline, CDR1 is SNHLY and CDR2 is FYNNEI.

The chain couples TRBV30 to TRBJ2-2, with TRBD1 as a possible D gene (6 bases). The CDR3 covers 16 residues. Looked up from germline, CDR1 is GTSNPN and CDR2 is SVGIG (reference sequence). V lost 2 bases to trimming and J lost 2 bases, with 15 bases between them. The CDR3 bases are TGTGCCTGGAGTCGAATTTTCAGGGGCAACACCGGGGAGCTGTTTTTT. This translates into CAWSRIFRGNTGELFF.

The V call is TRBV2, the J call TRBJ1-3; a possible D gene is TRBD1 (5 bases). CDR1 and CDR2 (germline): SNHLY, FYNNEI. Deletions cut 7 bases from V and 0 bases from J, with 13 bases between. The CDR3 contains 15 residues. CDR3 in amino acids: CASTSRRVSGNTIYF. The CDR3, as DNA: TGTGCCAGCACCTCGCGCAGGGTCTCTGGAAACACCATATATTTT.

J is TRBJ1-5 and V is TRBV6-1; 9 nucleotides align to TRBD1. The V and J ends lost 5 bases and 9 bases, in that order; junction bases with no gene match: 11. CDR3 length: 15 amino acids. Germline CDR1 MNHNS, CDR2 SASEGT. DNA of the CDR3: TGTGCCAGCAGTTCGAACTCACAGGGGGCTGGGCCCCAGCATTTT. Its translation is CASSSNSQGAGPQHF.

This chain uses TRBV24-1 with TRBJ2-3; 7 nucleotides align to TRBD1. From germline, CDR1 is KGHDR and CDR2 SFDVKD. Trimming removed 4 bases from V and 3 bases from J; junction bases left unmatched: 6. This CDR3 region has 15 residues. For the CDR3, the DNA is TGTGCCACCAGTGACCCCCACAGGGGAACAGATACGCAGTATTTT. Protein: CATSDPHRGTDTQYF.

The genes are TRBV5-1 and TRBJ2-7; D gene ambiguous. This CDR3 is built from 13 residues. Germline CDR1 SGHRS, CDR2 YFSETQ. Trimming took off 0 bases at V and 3 bases at J, with 7 bases between the two ends. CDR3: CASSLAQSYEQYF. Here the CDR3 DNA reads TGCGCCAGCAGCTTGGCACAGAGCTACGAGCAGTACTTC.

This chain connects TRBV27 to TRBJ1-6; D may be TRBD1 (5 bases). Between the trimmed V and J ends, which lost 3 bases and 10 bases, there was a span of 7 bases. CDR1 MNHEY and CDR2 SMNVEV come from the germline V gene (reference sequence). CDR3 length equals 12 residues. CDR3 nucleotide sequence: TGTGCCAGCAGTTTGGGGCGGTCACCCCTCCACTTT. It encodes CASSLGRSPLHF.

V is TRBV5-1 and J is TRBJ1-2; maybe TRBD1 (6 bases). The germline V and J ends were trimmed by 1 base and 5 bases, with 15 bases remaining between them. CDR3 length: 15 amino acids. CDR1 is SGHRS, CDR2 YFSETQ, per germline. CDR3 in amino acids: CASSLMVGGSYGYTF. The CDR3 coding sequence is TGCGCCAGCAGCTTGATGGTAGGGGGTAGTTATGGCTACACCTTC. The entire variable domain, with the rest obtained from reference TRBV5-1 and TRBJ1-2, is as follows: KAGVTQTPRYLIKTRGQQVTLSCSPISGHRSVSWYQQTPGQGLQFLFEYFSETQRNKGNFPGRFSGRQFSNSRSEMNVSTLELGDSALYLCASSLMVGGSYGYTFGSGTRLTVV.

The V gene is TRBV6-1, the J gene TRBJ2-7; D not resolved. Trimming cost V 3 bases and J 4 bases, with 7 bases left between them. The CDR3 is 12 amino acids. CDR1 is MNHNS and CDR2 is SASEGT in the germline V gene. The CDR3 DNA reads TGTGCCAGCAGTGAGGAAGGGTACGAGCAGTACTTC. It yields the protein CASSEEGYEQYF.

The genes are TRBV5-4 and TRBJ2-7; D may match TRBD1 or TRBD2 (5 bases each). This CDR3 is built from 11 residues. Per the germline V gene, CDR1 is SGHNT and CDR2 is YYREEE (reference sequence). V was shortened by 5 bases and J by 6 bases, with 9 bases between the two germline ends. The CDR3 loop is CASRAGTEQYF. CDR3 sequence (DNA): TGTGCCAGCAGGGCCGGGACCGAGCAGTACTTC.

Concerning this clone: This specimen includes other DNA sequences encoding the same CDR3. The J gene is TRBJ2-1, the V gene TRBV7-2, with D tentatively TRBD1 (6 bases). Germline loops: CDR1 SGHTA, CDR2 FQGNSA. The CDR3 has 13 residues. Between the trimmed V and J ends, which lost 5 bases and 6 bases, there was a span of 11 bases. The CDR3 DNA sequence: TGTGCCAGCAGCCCCGGACAGCCCAATGAGCAGTTCTTC. Translated, it gives CASSPGQPNEQFF. The full variable domain, its missing parts supplied by reference TRBV7-2 and TRBJ2-1, is GAGVSQSPSNKVTEKGKDVELRCDPISGHTALYWYRQSLGQGLEFLIYFQGNSAPDKSGLPSDRFSAERTGGSVSTLTIQRTQQEDSAVYLCASSPGQPNEQFFGPGTRLTVL.

The J gene is TRBJ1-1, the V gene TRBV7-2; D ambiguous. Trimming cost V 6 bases and J 7 bases, with 15 bases left between them. Per germline, CDR1 SGHTA and CDR2 FQGNSA. CDR3 length: 13 residues. In DNA, the CDR3 is TGTGCCAGCAGTTCAACATTGGGAGGTGAAGCTTTCTTT. Encoded protein: CASSSTLGGEAFF.

The chain combines TRBV18 with TRBJ2-2; D remains ambiguous. Germline CDR1 is KGHSH and CDR2 is LQKENI. The CDR3 sequence is 16 residues long. Trimming removed 0 bases from V and 4 bases from J, with 12 bases in between. This CDR3 is CASSPPGGPVTGELFF. The DNA for the CDR3 is TGTGCCAGCTCACCACCGGGCGGTCCAGTCACCGGGGAGCTGTTTTTT.

The V and J genes are TRBV14 and TRBJ1-2; D call uncertain. CDR3 length equals 10 residues. Germline loops: CDR1 SGHDN, CDR2 FVKESK. With 2 bases removed from V and 7 bases from J, the gap between germline ends came to 2 bases. The CDR3 spells CASSQSGYTF. The CDR3 DNA sequence: TGTGCCAGCAGCCAATCTGGCTACACCTTC.

For the CDR3, the DNA is TGTGCCAGCAGTTACGCGGCAAGAGGCGACAATGAGCAGTTCTTC. This encodes CASSYAARGDNEQFF. The gene calls are TRBV6-5 and TRBJ2-1, with D unclear. Germline V gene lookup returns CDR1 MNHEY and CDR2 SVGAGI. This CDR3 spans 15 amino acids. V was clipped by 2 bases and J by 5 bases, with 13 bases between them.

The CDR3 reads CASSLGGDVHEQYF. CDR3 DNA sequence: TGTGCCAGCAGCTTAGGAGGGGACGTCCACGAGCAGTACTTC. The chain carries TRBV11-3 and TRBJ2-7; D tentatively reads TRBD1 or TRBD2 (5 bases each). The germline gives CDR1 SGHNT, CDR2 YENEEA. V was cut by 1 base and J by 5 bases, with 12 bases left in between. There are 14 residues in the CDR3.

This CDR3 reads CATSAGTGGQEAQHF. DNA for the CDR3: TGTGCCACCAGTGCCGGGACAGGGGGCCAAGAGGCCCAGCATTTT. The chain combines TRBV24-1 with TRBJ1-5; 12 nucleotides align to TRBD1. Looked up from germline, CDR1 is KGHDR and CDR2 is SFDVKD. The CDR3 totals 15 residues. The junction had 9 bases not matched to a gene; V was cut back by 5 bases and J by 11 bases.

The chain links TRBV5-5 to TRBJ2-3, with TRBD1 identical over 7 bases. The CDR3 spans 16 residues. Germline V gene data show CDR1 as SGHKS and CDR2 as YYEKEE (reference sequence). With 4 bases clipped from V and 1 base from J, the junction kept 9 bases outside the gene matches. CDR3 in amino acids: CASSPWVQGGTDTQYF. DNA of the CDR3: TGTGCCAGCAGCCCCTGGGTTCAGGGGGGCACAGATACGCAGTATTTT.